This TCR beta chain was sequenced during a study of OX40 agonist ivuxolimab in advanced cancers. Sequenced by immunoSEQ multiplex PCR; TCRdb stores in-frame clones only, minus some. The data contain 70,000 to 85,000 clones, roughly 90% of them seen just once; the ten biggest clones take up around 0.75%. General study points: The work left the antigen specificity of expanded peripheral T cells undetermined.

Note on this clone: Antigen unknown.

This CDR3 has 15 amino acids. Per the germline V gene, CDR1 is LNHDA and CDR2 is SQIVND (reference sequence). Trimming cost V 4 bases and J 5 bases; bases outside gene matches: 10. The TCR sequence derives from an adult with an advanced solid tumor such as melanoma, head and neck, liver or kidney cancer. The chain recombines TRBV19 with TRBJ1-1; 7 bases are a match to TRBD1. The source was CD4+ or CD8+ T cells sorted from blood, collected in a trial of the OX40 agonist ivuxolimab. This CDR3 reads CASSTIRGIHTEAFF. The DNA for the CDR3 is TGTGCCAGTAGTACCATCAGGGGGATCCATACTGAAGCTTTCTTT.